These 29 T cell receptor beta chains were all obtained from the same sample, sequenced in a study of T cell responses to AZD1222 COVID-19 vaccine. Sequencing was performed with immunoSEQ multiplex PCR; in TCRdb, only in-frame clones are kept and a portion is missing. The table shows about 94,000 clones, with about 85% occurring only once. Material: peripheral blood, obtained 28 days after the second AZD1222 dose. The receptors here all came from an adult who received the AZD1222 COVID-19 vaccine.

V is TRBV5-1 and J is TRBJ1-1; the D gene is possibly TRBD1 (5 bases). This CDR3 is built from 13 residues. Trimming took off 4 bases at V and 7 bases at J, with 14 bases between the two ends. Germline loops: CDR1 SGHRS, CDR2 YFSETQ. The CDR3 is CASSTGTGHEAFF. CDR3 in DNA: TGCGCCAGCAGCACCGGGACGGGCCATGAAGCTTTCTTT.

This clone came up a few times. The chain is built from TRBV7-9 and TRBJ1-1; weak D call: TRBD1 (6 bases). This CDR3 has 13 amino acids. Trimming left V 5 bases short and J 7 bases short, with 14 bases between. Germline V gives CDR1 SEHNR, CDR2 FQNEAQ (reference sequence). CDR3 protein: CASSARTEIEAFF. For the CDR3, the DNA is TGTGCCAGCAGCGCCCGGACAGAGATTGAAGCTTTCTTT.

The V call is TRBV6-5, the J call TRBJ2-7; D call uncertain. Trimming took off 0 bases at V and 4 bases at J, with 13 bases between the two ends. In germline, CDR1 is MNHEY, CDR2 SVGAGI. This CDR3 comprises 15 residues. CDR3 nucleotide sequence: TGTGCCAGCAGTTACTCGACACAGATTATGTACGAGCAGTACTTC. This translates into CASSYSTQIMYEQYF.

This chain joins TRBV18 and TRBJ2-5; a weak D match, TRBD1 (5 bases). CDR1 and CDR2 from the germline V gene are KGHSH and LQKENI. V gave up 2 bases and J gave up 5 bases, with 9 bases separating them. The CDR3 has 13 amino acids. Written as DNA, the CDR3 is TGTGCCAGCTCACCAGGGGCTGTGGAGACCCAGTACTTC. It encodes CASSPGAVETQYF.

This chain links TRBV28 with TRBJ2-1; 8 bases align to TRBD2. The CDR3 runs to 15 residues. Germline V lookup: CDR1 MDHEN, CDR2 SYDVKM. V gave up 5 bases and J gave up 0 bases; unmatched junction bases: 3. The DNA for the CDR3 is TGTGCCAGCAGTCCGAGCGGGAGCTCCTACAATGAGCAGTTCTTC. Translation gives CASSPSGSSYNEQFF.

The gene calls are TRBV10-3 and TRBJ1-4; D is perhaps TRBD1 (5 bases). Germline V CDR1 and CDR2: ENHRY, SYGVKD. Trimming cost V 4 bases and J 10 bases, with 16 bases left between them. The CDR3 runs to 14 residues. In DNA, the CDR3 is TGTGCCATCAGTGGAGTAGGGGTAGGTCGAAAACTGTTTTTT. Amino acids: CAISGVGVGRKLFF.

The gene calls are TRBV5-8 and TRBJ2-3, with 7 bases identical to TRBD2. After removal of 2 bases from V and 2 bases from J, the junction contained 8 bases not matched to a gene. This CDR3 has 16 amino acids. Germline V lookup: CDR1 SGHTS, CDR2 YDEGEE. CDR3 nucleotides: TGTGCCAGCAGCTTCGGGAGTCGGGGGGACACAGATACGCAGTATTTT. It yields the protein CASSFGSRGDTDTQYF. Full variable domain (outside the CDR3, taken from reference TRBV5-8 and TRBJ2-3): EAGVTQSPTHLIKTRGQQATLRCSPISGHTSVYWYQQALGLGLQFLLWYDEGEERNRGNFPPRFSGRQFPNYSSELNVNALELEDSALYLCASSFGSRGDTDTQYFGPGTRLTVL.

V is TRBV5-1 and J is TRBJ2-2; no firm D call. CDR3 length: 15 residues. The V and J ends lost 4 bases and 5 bases respectively, with 15 bases between them. Germline lookup yields CDR1 SGHRS and CDR2 YFSETQ. The CDR3 here is CASSRNRAETGELFF. Written as DNA, the CDR3 is TGCGCCAGCAGCCGAAACCGGGCCGAAACCGGGGAGCTGTTTTTT.

J is TRBJ1-4 and V is TRBV2; D remains ambiguous. Germline V lookup: CDR1 SNHLY, CDR2 FYNNEI. This CDR3 is built from 14 residues. Trimming shortened V by 7 bases and J by 5 bases, and 14 bases separated the two germline ends. DNA of the CDR3: TGTGCCAGCAAACGGCGGCATAGGAATGAAAAACTGTTTTTT. Translation gives CASKRRHRNEKLFF.

This rearrangement joins TRBV15 to TRBJ2-1, with TRBD2 matching 7 bases. Germline V CDR1 and CDR2: LNHNV, YYDKDF (reference sequence). CDR3 size: 12 residues. Trimming cost V 5 bases and J 5 bases; bases outside gene matches: 0. CDR3 sequence (DNA): TGTGCCACCAGCCGGGGGGACAATGAGCAGTTCTTC. This translates into CATSRGDNEQFF.

V usage is TRBV27 and J usage is TRBJ1-4, with D uncertain. The CDR3 is 13 residues long. Per germline, CDR1 MNHEY and CDR2 SMNVEV (reference sequence). V shed 0 bases and J shed 10 bases, with 9 bases lying between them. CDR3 in DNA: TGTGCCAGCAGTTTATCCTACATGGCAAAACTGTTTTTT. This translates into CASSLSYMAKLFF. The full variable domain, with the rest looked up from reference TRBV27 and TRBJ1-4, is EAQVTQNPRYLITVTGKKLTVTCSQNMNHEYMSWYRQDPGLGLRQIYYSMNVEVTDKGDVPEGYKVSRKEKRNFPLILESPSPNQTSLYFCASSLSYMAKLFFGSGTQLSVL.

This chain joins TRBV4-1 and TRBJ2-1; TRBD2 aligns across 10 bases. The CDR3 sequence is 17 residues long. Germline values: CDR1 MGHRA, CDR2 YSYEKL. The J segment lost 8 bases and the V segment lost 3 bases, leaving 13 bases of the junction unmatched. CDR3 residues: CASSHLIRAGGPYEQFF. The CDR3 nucleotides are TGCGCCAGCAGCCATCTAATACGAGCGGGGGGGCCGTATGAGCAGTTCTTC.

The chain has TRBV5-1 and TRBJ2-3; 11 bases are shared with TRBD2. CDR3 length: 17 residues. The germline gives CDR1 SGHRS, CDR2 YFSETQ. The V and J ends lost 4 bases and 6 bases, in that order; junction bases with no gene match: 13. CDR3 sequence reads: CASSPPLAGVLGDTQYF. The CDR3 DNA is TGCGCCAGCAGCCCCCCACTAGCGGGGGTGCTGGGGGATACGCAGTATTTT.

CDR3 coding DNA: TGTGCCAGCCATGTGGTAGCGGGAGGCACCGGGGAGCTGTTTTTT. Amino acids: CASHVVAGGTGELFF. The rearrangement uses TRBV6-1 and TRBJ2-2; TRBD2 agrees at 10 bases. Germline assignment: CDR1 MNHNS and CDR2 SASEGT. The CDR3 loop spans 15 amino acids. Trimming cost V 8 bases and J 4 bases; bases outside gene matches: 7.

The V and J genes are TRBV28 and TRBJ2-1, with 13 bases matching TRBD2. V dropped 4 bases and J dropped 12; count of bases not matched to a gene: 9. Germline loops: CDR1 MDHEN, CDR2 SYDVKM. CDR3 length: 15 residues. In nucleotides, the CDR3 is TGTGCCAGCAGTTCCGGGACTAGCGGGACCATGCGGCAGTTCTTC. This codes for CASSSGTSGTMRQFF. The variable domain in full, with the rest retrieved from reference TRBV28 and TRBJ2-1, is DVKVTQSSRYLVKRTGEKVFLECVQDMDHENMFWYRQDPGLGLRLIYFSYDVKMKEKGDIPEGYSVSREKKERFSLILESASTNQTSMYLCASSSGTSGTMRQFFGPGTRLTVL.

The chain has TRBV5-6 and TRBJ2-5, with D perhaps TRBD2 (6 bases). The CDR3 covers 13 residues. Germline loops: CDR1 SGHDT, CDR2 YYEEEE. Trimming removed 1 base at V and 5 bases at J, with 9 bases between. The CDR3 region is CASSLSGVETQYF. The CDR3 bases are TGTGCCAGCAGCTTGTCGGGGGTTGAGACCCAGTACTTC.

The chain is built from TRBV10-1 and TRBJ1-1; D is unresolved. Trimming removed 6 bases from V and 3 bases from J, with 14 bases in between. Germline lookup yields CDR1 WNHNN and CDR2 SYGVQD (reference sequence). CDR3 length: 14 residues. The CDR3 bases are TGCGCCAGCAGCCCGGGATCCCGGGACACTGAAGCTTTCTTT. This gives the protein CASSPGSRDTEAFF.

J is TRBJ2-3 and V is TRBV7-9; D is perhaps TRBD2 (6 bases). CDR1 is SEHNR, CDR2 FQNEAQ, per germline (reference sequence). CDR3 size: 15 residues. Trimming shortened V by 0 bases and J by 0 bases, and 7 bases separated the two germline ends. This CDR3 is CASSLASGSTDTQYF. For the CDR3, the DNA is TGTGCCAGCAGCTTAGCGAGCGGGAGCACAGATACGCAGTATTTT.

The chain couples TRBV30 to TRBJ2-3; 9 positions match TRBD2. The CDR3 consists of 15 residues. Germline CDR1 reads GTSNPN; CDR2 reads SVGIG (reference sequence). V lost 3 bases to trimming and J lost 0 bases; unmatched junction nucleotides: 4. Written as DNA, the CDR3 is TGTGCCTGGAGCGGGACTAGCACTAGCACAGATACGCAGTATTTT. Translated: CAWSGTSTSTDTQYF.

The chain combines TRBV5-1 with TRBJ1-5; D unclear. V was cut by 1 base and J by 1 base, with 6 bases left in between. There are 14 residues in the CDR3. Germline assignment: CDR1 SGHRS and CDR2 YFSETQ. The CDR3 spells CASSLMGSNQPQHF. The CDR3 DNA sequence: TGCGCCAGCAGCTTGATGGGGAGCAATCAGCCCCAGCATTTT.

The chain combines TRBV5-4 with TRBJ2-7; weak D call: TRBD2 (6 bases). Germline V lookup: CDR1 SGHNT, CDR2 YYREEE (reference sequence). V shed 4 bases and J shed 1 base, with 18 bases lying between them. The CDR3 is 16 residues long. CDR3 bases: TGTGCCAGCAGCGGTAATCCGGGGGAGCCGTCCTACGAGCAGTACTTC. Residues: CASSGNPGEPSYEQYF.

The chain links TRBV20-1 to TRBJ2-5, with 7 bases identical to TRBD2. Germline loops: CDR1 DFQATT, CDR2 SNEGSKA (reference sequence). The CDR3 contains 11 residues. The junction had 3 bases not matched to a gene; V was cut back by 6 bases and J by 5 bases. In nucleotides, the CDR3 is TGCAGTGCCACCGGGAGGGAGACCCAGTACTTC. Its translation is CSATGRETQYF.

The CDR3 region is CASSRSTGDSNQPQHF. CDR3 DNA sequence: TGCGCCAGCAGCCGCTCAACGGGGGATAGCAATCAGCCCCAGCATTTT. The gene calls are TRBV4-1 and TRBJ1-5; possible D gene TRBD1, 5 bases. CDR1 and CDR2 (germline): MGHRA, YSYEKL. Trimming removed 4 bases from V and 0 bases from J, with 13 bases in between. CDR3 size: 16 residues.

This rearrangement joins TRBV11-2 to TRBJ2-7, with TRBD2 as a possible D gene (7 bases). The CDR3 is 16 amino acids. V dropped 0 bases and J dropped 4 bases, with 16 bases sitting between them. From germline, CDR1 is SGHAT and CDR2 FQNNGV. CDR3 in amino acids: CASSLDGGGHRYEQYF. For the CDR3, the DNA is TGTGCCAGCAGCTTAGATGGGGGGGGGCATAGGTACGAGCAGTACTTC.

This chain links TRBV19 with TRBJ1-2; maybe TRBD1 (5 bases). Germline loops: CDR1 LNHDA, CDR2 SQIVND (reference sequence). V was clipped by 5 bases and J by 0 bases, with 10 bases between them. The CDR3 is 14 amino acids. In nucleotides, the CDR3 is TGTGCCAGTAGTCTCCGGGGGTCTAACTATGGCTACACCTTC. Residues: CASSLRGSNYGYTF. Full variable domain (outside the CDR3, taken from reference TRBV19 and TRBJ1-2): DGGITQSPKYLFRKEGQNVTLSCEQNLNHDAMYWYRQDPGQGLRLIYYSQIVNDFQKGDIAEGYSVSREKKESFPLTVTSAQKNPTAFYLCASSLRGSNYGYTFGSGTRLTVV.

The rearrangement uses TRBV21-1 and TRBJ1-5; the table gives TRBD1 as D, unverified against the DNA. TRBV21-1 is a known pseudogene. The CDR3 extends over 17 amino acids. CDR3 in DNA: TGTGCCAGCAGCAAAGTGGCAGGGTTAAGGGACAATCAGCCCCAGCATTTT. It translates to CASSKVAGLRDNQPQHF.

The J gene is TRBJ2-7, the V gene TRBV7-6, with D hard to call. Per germline, CDR1 SGHVS and CDR2 FNYEAQ. The CDR3 extends over 16 amino acids. V lost 3 bases to trimming and J lost 2 bases, with 17 bases between them. CDR3 amino acids: CASSFGQEDPPYEQYF. The CDR3 DNA reads as TGTGCCAGCAGCTTCGGCCAGGAAGACCCTCCCTACGAGCAGTACTTC.

The gene calls are TRBV27 and TRBJ1-2, with 10 nucleotides matching TRBD1. CDR3 length: 15 amino acids. Looked up from germline, CDR1 is MNHEY and CDR2 is SMNVEV (reference sequence). The ends lost 2 bases at V and 1 base at J; junction bases unmatched: 1. The CDR3 here is CASSLGTGVNYGYTF. The CDR3 DNA follows: TGTGCCAGCAGTTTAGGGACAGGGGTTAACTATGGCTACACCTTC.

The chain combines TRBV11-2 with TRBJ2-1; 8 nucleotides agree with TRBD2. CDR1 SGHAT and CDR2 FQNNGV come from the germline V gene. V was pared by 5 bases and J by 1 base, with 4 bases of the junction left unmatched. The CDR3 is 15 residues long. CDR3 nucleotides: TGTGCCAGCAGCATCAGCGGGAGTTCCTACAATGAGCAGTTCTTC. Protein: CASSISGSSYNEQFF.